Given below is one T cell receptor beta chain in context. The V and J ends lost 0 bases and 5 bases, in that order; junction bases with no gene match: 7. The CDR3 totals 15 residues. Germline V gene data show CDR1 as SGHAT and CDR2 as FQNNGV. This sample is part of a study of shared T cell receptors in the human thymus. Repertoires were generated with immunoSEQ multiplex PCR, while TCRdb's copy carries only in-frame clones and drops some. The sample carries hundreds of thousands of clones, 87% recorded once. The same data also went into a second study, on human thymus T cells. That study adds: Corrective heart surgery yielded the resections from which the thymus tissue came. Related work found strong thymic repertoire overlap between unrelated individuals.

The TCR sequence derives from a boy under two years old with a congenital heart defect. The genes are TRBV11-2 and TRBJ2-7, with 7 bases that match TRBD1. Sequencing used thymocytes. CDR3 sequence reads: CASSLDPGTDNEQYF. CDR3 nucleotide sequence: TGTGCCAGCAGCTTAGACCCCGGGACAGACAACGAGCAGTACTTC.